This entry features one T cell receptor beta chain sequence. Its antigen is undetermined. The sample originates from a study of shared clonotypes between healthy human individuals. Study observations and caveats: At large depth, rarefaction still showed sorted-subset sequencing to be incomplete. Larger estimated richness was generally seen in naive subsets than in memory subsets. Naive CD4 clonotypes overlapped across a handful of donors at 4.5% to 5.5%.

In replicate PCRs of sorted subsets, roughly 190 ng DNA, tens of thousands of T cell genomes, was used. Libraries were prepared by immunoSEQ multiplex PCR; TCRdb keeps only in-frame clonotypes and omits some of them. The sample shows about 2 million clones, approximately 95% of them seen only once. The V end lost 1 base, the J end lost 9 bases, and 11 bases lay between the germline ends. The length of the CDR3 is 14 residues. CDR1 and CDR2 (germline): SGHNT, YYREEE (reference sequence). Terminally differentiated effector memory CD45RA+ cells were left out of the naive CD8 fraction, which was CD45RO-negative and positively selected for CCR7.

The chain employs TRBV5-4 and TRBJ1-6; D call uncertain. The sequenced sample was naive CD8+ T cells sorted from blood. This sequence originates from a man aged 18 to 30 in good health. DNA of the CDR3: TGTGCCAGCAGCTTGCCGGGCGCCGGTTCACCCCTCCACTTT. It specifies CASSLPGAGSPLHF.